A single sample is the source of the 22 T cell receptor beta chains below, sequenced in a study of T cell repertoires in cytomegalovirus infection. TCRdb itself ran the reads through MiXCR, one entry per CDR3 protein. The table shows some 200,000 distinct CDR3 sequences, with roughly 9% occurring only once. Sequencing input: PBMCs. The receptors here all came from a human donor in good health (CMV status not recorded). Some clones in this sample may be carry-over from other donors' samples.

The chain recombines TRBV20-1 with TRBJ2-4; D not certain. The V gene lost 0 bases and the J gene lost 7 bases, with 13 bases spanning the gap. The CDR3 is 14 residues long. Germline assignment: CDR1 DFQATT and CDR2 SNEGSKA (reference sequence). In nucleotides, the CDR3 is TGCAGTGCTAGAGATCCCCAGCGCGCGAACATTCAGTACTTC. It is translated as CSARDPQRANIQYF.

Only a few counts were recorded for this clonotype. This chain joins TRBV5-1 and TRBJ2-3; 10 bases line up with TRBD2. Losses at the gene ends were 4 bases for V and 4 bases for J; bases not matched to a gene: 9. Germline values: CDR1 SGHRS, CDR2 YFSETQ. This CDR3 contains 16 residues. CDR3 protein: CASSPSPSGSADTQYF. The CDR3 DNA reads TGCGCCAGCAGCCCCTCCCCTAGCGGGAGCGCAGATACGCAGTATTTT.

The gene calls are TRBV7-6 and TRBJ2-5; D remains ambiguous. The CDR3 extends over 14 amino acids. The ends were cut back, 2 bases at V and 2 bases at J, with 9 bases in the middle. Germline lookup yields CDR1 SGHVS and CDR2 FNYEAQ. The CDR3 DNA reads TGTGCCAGCAGCTTAACGGATGTGCAAGAGACCCAGTACTTC. Translation gives CASSLTDVQETQYF.

The chain links TRBV29-1 to TRBJ2-1; maybe TRBD2 (5 bases). This CDR3 is 12 amino acids long. Germline loops: CDR1 SQVTM, CDR2 ANQGSEA. V was shortened by 7 bases and J by 6 bases, with 13 bases between the two germline ends. The CDR3 is CSARTEINEQFF. CDR3 bases: TGCAGCGCCCGGACTGAGATCAATGAGCAGTTCTTC.

This clonotype has at least ten counts. The gene calls are TRBV7-9 and TRBJ2-3; D is possibly TRBD2 (5 bases). Germline V CDR1 and CDR2: SEHNR, FQNEAQ (reference sequence). The CDR3 runs to 15 residues. Trimming took off 1 base at V and 5 bases at J, with 13 bases between the two ends. In DNA, the CDR3 is TGTGCCAGCAGCTTAGTCAATCGGGGAATAGATACGCAGTATTTT. It is translated as CASSLVNRGIDTQYF.

This chain links TRBV10-3 with TRBJ2-6; a possible D gene is TRBD1 (6 bases). The CDR3 loop spans 18 amino acids. V was trimmed by 6 bases and J by 0 bases, leaving 18 bases between them. CDR1 is ENHRY, CDR2 SYGVKD, per germline. The CDR3 sequence: CAIRNTHRESSGANVLTF. DNA of the CDR3: TGTGCCATCAGGAATACGCACAGGGAAAGCTCTGGGGCCAACGTCCTGACTTTC.

This clonotype was counted only a few times. This chain links TRBV20-1 with TRBJ2-1; D is possibly TRBD2 (6 bases). V was clipped by 0 bases and J by 3 bases, with 15 bases between them. Germline V gives CDR1 DFQATT, CDR2 SNEGSKA (reference sequence). This CDR3 region has 16 residues. The DNA of the CDR3 is TGCAGTGCTAGAGATTTGGCGATGGGAGGCTACAATGAGCAGTTCTTC. Its translation: CSARDLAMGGYNEQFF.

This clonotype was detected ten times or more. The rearrangement joins TRBV6-1 to TRBJ1-1, with D perhaps TRBD1 (5 bases). The V gene lost 5 bases and the J gene lost 0 bases, with 10 bases spanning the gap. There are 14 residues in the CDR3. The germline V gene has CDR1 MNHNS and CDR2 SASEGT. In nucleotides, the CDR3 is TGTGCCAGCAGTTCCAGGGAGGTGAACACTGAAGCTTTCTTT. It translates to CASSSREVNTEAFF.

This clonotype showed up many times. The chain carries TRBV6-2 or TRBV6-3 and TRBJ1-2; the D gene is possibly TRBD1 (6 bases). The CDR3 is 13 amino acids. The V gene lost 6 bases and the J gene lost 0 bases, with 8 bases spanning the gap. Germline V gene data show CDR1 as MNHEY and CDR2 as SVGEGT. The CDR3 reads CASRRTANYGYTF. For the CDR3, the DNA is TGTGCCAGCAGACGGACAGCTAACTATGGCTACACCTTC.

This clonotype was seen only a few times. Here the CDR3 reads CAISRDRGNSDTQYF. CDR3 coding DNA: TGTGCCATCAGTCGGGACAGGGGGAATTCAGATACGCAGTATTTT. The chain uses TRBV10-3 and TRBJ2-3; 11 bases are a match to TRBD1. Germline V CDR1 and CDR2: ENHRY, SYGVKD. The CDR3 is 15 residues long. Trimming at V came to 5 bases and at J to 4 bases, leaving 5 bases not matched to a gene.

At least ten counts were recorded for this clonotype. The chain combines TRBV12-3 or TRBV12-4 with TRBJ2-7; no reliable D call. V lost 5 bases and J 2 bases, leaving 13 bases between the germline ends. The CDR3 sequence is 14 residues long. In DNA, the CDR3 is TGTGCCAGCAGTCCATCCAGAGTGACCTACGAGCAGTACTTC. Amino acid sequence: CASSPSRVTYEQYF.

This clonotype was counted many times. The chain employs TRBV7-2 and TRBJ2-1; 16 bases agree with TRBD2. This CDR3 contains 18 residues. V was pared by 4 bases and J by 3 bases, with 6 bases of the junction left unmatched. Germline values: CDR1 SGHTA, CDR2 FQGNSA. The CDR3 region has the DNA TGTGCCAGCAGCTCAGGGACTAGCGGGAGGGCCGTCTACAATGAGCAGTTCTTC. Translated: CASSSGTSGRAVYNEQFF.

This rearrangement joins TRBV14 to TRBJ1-6; 7 nucleotides match TRBD1. Per germline, CDR1 SGHDN and CDR2 FVKESK. The length of the CDR3 is 15 residues. J gave up 7 bases and V 3 bases, and 6 bases lay outside the gene matches. The CDR3 coding sequence is TGTGCCAGCAGCCAGAACAGGGGTGCGAATTCACCCCTCCACTTT. Protein sequence: CASSQNRGANSPLHF.

The chain links TRBV7-9 to TRBJ2-5; TRBD2 matches at 11 bases. The CDR3 runs to 14 residues. Germline CDR1 and CDR2: SEHNR and FQNEAQ (reference sequence). V shed 6 bases and J 3 bases; nucleotides not matched to a gene: 3. CDR3: CASSKLAGEETQYF. CDR3 coding DNA: TGTGCCAGCAGTAAACTAGCGGGAGAAGAGACCCAGTACTTC.

The chain links TRBV20-1 to TRBJ1-6; no clear D. V lost 5 bases and J lost 4, with 18 bases in between. The CDR3 contains 16 residues. CDR1 is DFQATT and CDR2 is SNEGSKA in the germline V gene (reference sequence). The CDR3 nucleotides are TGCAGTGCTTCGGTCCTTGGCGAGCGATATAATTCACCCCTCCACTTT. Its protein product is CSASVLGERYNSPLHF.

This clonotype was observed many times. The chain combines TRBV7-9 with TRBJ1-2, with D hard to call. The CDR3 contains 16 residues. The V gene lost 2 bases and the J gene lost 4 bases, with 17 bases spanning the gap. Germline V gene data show CDR1 as SEHNR and CDR2 as FQNEAQ (reference sequence). CDR3 loop: CASSLSDRPYTYGYTF. CDR3 in DNA: TGTGCCAGCAGCTTATCGGATCGCCCGTACACCTATGGCTACACCTTC.

The table lists this clonotype with a count of one. A much larger clone lies a single base off, so this may be a read error. The chain carries TRBV7-9 and TRBJ2-3; D not certain. The V gene's germline CDR1 is SEHNR and CDR2 FQNEAQ (reference sequence). Trimming took 8 bases from V and 5 from J, leaving 11 bases between them. This CDR3 is built from 12 residues. CDR3 protein: CASGASIDTQYF. The DNA for the CDR3 is TGTGCCAGCGGCGCCTCAATAGATACGCAGTATTTT.

This clonotype was seen repeatedly, ten times or more. The CDR3, as DNA: TGTGCCAGCAGTTACTCGCAGCGGGAGCGGTACTACAATGAGCAGTTCTTC. Its translation: CASSYSQRERYYNEQFF. The chain recombines TRBV6-2 or TRBV6-3 with TRBJ2-1; 8 bases map to TRBD2. This CDR3 is built from 17 residues. CDR1 and CDR2 from the germline V gene are MNHEY and SVGEGT. V was pared by 0 bases and J by 3 bases, with 7 bases of the junction left unmatched.

Many counts were recorded for this clonotype. The V gene is TRBV7-2, the J gene TRBJ2-7, with D hard to call. The germline V gene has CDR1 SGHTA and CDR2 FQGNSA. The CDR3 totals 11 residues. The V end lost 2 bases, the J end lost 6 bases, and 5 bases lay between the germline ends. CDR3: CASSLSAEQYF. In DNA, the CDR3 is TGTGCCAGCAGCTTAAGCGCCGAGCAGTACTTC.

This clonotype was found many times. The V and J genes are TRBV7-2 and TRBJ2-3; TRBD2 matches 7 bases. The CDR3 consists of 16 residues. From germline, CDR1 is SGHTA and CDR2 FQGNSA. Trimming cost V 0 bases and J 1 base; bases outside gene matches: 4. In nucleotides, the CDR3 is TGTGCCAGCAGCTTAGCATTGGGACTACGCACAGATACGCAGTATTTT. Encoded protein: CASSLALGLRTDTQYF.

This clonotype appeared a few times. This chain connects TRBV30 to TRBJ2-7; D gene uncertain. The V end was cut by 0 bases, the J end by 1 base, with 4 bases between. Germline loops: CDR1 GTSNPN, CDR2 SVGIG (reference sequence). This CDR3 has 12 residues. The CDR3, as DNA: TGTGCCTGGAGTGTGGGATCCTACGAGCAGTACTTC. Protein product: CAWSVGSYEQYF. The full variable domain, with the rest looked up from reference TRBV30 and TRBJ2-7, is SQTIHQWPATLVQPVGSPLSLECTVEGTSNPNLYWYRQAAGRGLQLLFYSVGIGQISSEVPQNLSASRPQDRQFILSSKKLLLSDSGFYLCAWSVGSYEQYFGPGTRLTVT.

This clonotype was seen repeatedly, ten times or more. The CDR3 nucleotides are TGTGCCTCCGGTGGTCTCCGGGGGCTTGGTGAAAAACTGTTTTTT. Translation gives CASGGLRGLGEKLFF. V is TRBV10-3 and J is TRBJ1-4; TRBD1 might be the D (6 bases). The germline V and J ends were trimmed by 11 bases and 7 bases, with 23 bases remaining between them. This CDR3 has 15 amino acids. The germline V gene has CDR1 ENHRY and CDR2 SYGVKD.